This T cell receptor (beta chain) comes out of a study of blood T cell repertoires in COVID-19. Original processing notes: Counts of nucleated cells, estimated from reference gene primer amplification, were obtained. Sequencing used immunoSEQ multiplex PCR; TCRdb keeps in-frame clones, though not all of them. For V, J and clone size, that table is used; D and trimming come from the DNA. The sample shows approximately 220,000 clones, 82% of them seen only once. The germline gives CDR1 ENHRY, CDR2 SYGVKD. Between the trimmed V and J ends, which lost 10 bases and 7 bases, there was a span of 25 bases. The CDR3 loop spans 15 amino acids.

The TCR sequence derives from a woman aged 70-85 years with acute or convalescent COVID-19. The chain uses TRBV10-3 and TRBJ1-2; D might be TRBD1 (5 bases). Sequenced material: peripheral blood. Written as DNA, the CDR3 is TGTGCCACCGTAGCTGAACTGGGGGGGAAGGGTGGCTACACCTTC. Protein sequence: CATVAELGGKGGYTF.